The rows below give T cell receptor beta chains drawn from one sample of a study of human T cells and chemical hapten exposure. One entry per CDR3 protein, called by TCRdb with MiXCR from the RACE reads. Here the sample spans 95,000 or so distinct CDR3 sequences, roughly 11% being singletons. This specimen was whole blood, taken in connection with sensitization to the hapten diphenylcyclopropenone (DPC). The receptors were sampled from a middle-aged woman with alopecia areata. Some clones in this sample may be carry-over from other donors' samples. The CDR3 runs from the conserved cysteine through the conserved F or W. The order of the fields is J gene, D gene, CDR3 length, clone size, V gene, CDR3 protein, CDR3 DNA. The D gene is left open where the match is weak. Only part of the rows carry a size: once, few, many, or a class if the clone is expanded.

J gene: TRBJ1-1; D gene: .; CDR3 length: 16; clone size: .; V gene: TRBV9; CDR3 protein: CASSVGFGGMNTEAFF; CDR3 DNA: TGTGCCAGCAGCGTAGGGTTTGGGGGAATGAACACTGAAGCTTTCTTT
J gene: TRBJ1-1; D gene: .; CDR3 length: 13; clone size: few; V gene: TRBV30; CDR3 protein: CAWSGSQHTEAFF; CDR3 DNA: TGTGCCTGGAGTGGGAGTCAGCACACTGAAGCTTTCTTT
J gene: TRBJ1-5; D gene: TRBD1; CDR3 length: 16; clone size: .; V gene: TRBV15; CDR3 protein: CATSRSQGQVNQPQHF; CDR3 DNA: TGTGCCACCAGCAGATCTCAAGGACAGGTTAATCAGCCCCAGCATTTT
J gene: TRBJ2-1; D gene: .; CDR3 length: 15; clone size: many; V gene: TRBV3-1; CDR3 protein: CASSQDLGQPGEQFF; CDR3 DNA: TGTGCCAGCAGCCAAGATCTTGGTCAGCCCGGTGAGCAGTTCTTC
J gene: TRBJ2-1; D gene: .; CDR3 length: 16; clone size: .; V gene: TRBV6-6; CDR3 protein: CASLGGREFQVYEQFF; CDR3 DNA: TGTGCCAGTTTGGGGGGCCGGGAATTCCAGGTGTATGAGCAGTTCTTC
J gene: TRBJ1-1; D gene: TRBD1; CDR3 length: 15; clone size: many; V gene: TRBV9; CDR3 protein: CASSTGQGRYTEAFF; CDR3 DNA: TGTGCCAGCAGCACCGGACAGGGAAGATACACTGAAGCTTTCTTT
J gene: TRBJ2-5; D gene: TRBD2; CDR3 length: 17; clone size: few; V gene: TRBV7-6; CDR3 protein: CASSLSARGGGRETQYF; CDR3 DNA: TGTGCCAGCAGCTTAAGTGCTCGGGGCGGGGGTAGAGAGACCCAGTACTTC
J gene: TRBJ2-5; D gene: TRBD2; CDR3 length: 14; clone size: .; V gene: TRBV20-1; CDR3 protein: CSAVGLAGEGTQYF; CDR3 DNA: TGCAGTGCTGTGGGACTAGCGGGGGAGGGGACCCAGTACTTC
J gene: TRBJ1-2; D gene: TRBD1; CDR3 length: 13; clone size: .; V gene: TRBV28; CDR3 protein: CASNQQGLDGYTF; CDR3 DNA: TGTGCCAGCAATCAACAGGGGCTAGATGGCTACACCTTC
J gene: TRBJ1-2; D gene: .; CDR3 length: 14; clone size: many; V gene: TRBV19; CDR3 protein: CASRPNPRFTGYTF; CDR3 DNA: TGTGCCAGTAGACCCAATCCCCGCTTCACTGGCTACACCTTC
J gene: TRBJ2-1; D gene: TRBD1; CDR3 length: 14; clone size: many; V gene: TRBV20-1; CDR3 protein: CSAEAGTGGNEQFF; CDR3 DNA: TGCAGTGCTGAGGCCGGGACAGGGGGCAATGAGCAGTTCTTC
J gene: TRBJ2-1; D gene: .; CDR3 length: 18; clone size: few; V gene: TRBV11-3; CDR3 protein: CASSTTIRSGNSYNEQFF; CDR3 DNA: TGTGCCAGCAGCACCACGATTAGGTCAGGGAATAGCTACAATGAGCAGTTCTTC
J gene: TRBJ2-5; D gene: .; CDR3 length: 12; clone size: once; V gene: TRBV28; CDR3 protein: CASWGPQETQYF; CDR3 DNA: TGTGCCAGTTGGGGGCCCCAAGAGACCCAGTACTTC
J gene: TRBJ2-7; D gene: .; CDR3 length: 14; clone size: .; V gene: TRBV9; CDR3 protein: CASSPPGATYEQYF; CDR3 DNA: TGTGCCAGCAGCCCCCCGGGGGCAACCTACGAGCAGTACTTC
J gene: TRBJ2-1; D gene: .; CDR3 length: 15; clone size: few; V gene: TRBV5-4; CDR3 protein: CASSPRAGAMSEQFF; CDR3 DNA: TGTGCCAGCAGCCCCCGGGCAGGGGCGATGAGTGAGCAGTTCTTC
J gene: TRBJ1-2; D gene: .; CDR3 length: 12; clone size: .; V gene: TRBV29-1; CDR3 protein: CSALTGDYGYTF; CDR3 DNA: TGCAGCGCCCTGACAGGCGACTATGGCTACACCTTC
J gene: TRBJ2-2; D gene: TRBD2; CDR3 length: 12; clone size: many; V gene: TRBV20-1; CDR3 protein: CSARGPGGELFF; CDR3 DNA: TGCAGTGCTAGAGGTCCGGGGGGAGAGCTGTTTTTT
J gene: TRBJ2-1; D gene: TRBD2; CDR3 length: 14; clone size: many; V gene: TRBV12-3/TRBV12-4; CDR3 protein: CASSPAGVYNEQFF; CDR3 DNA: TGTGCCAGCAGTCCAGCGGGAGTTTACAATGAGCAGTTCTTC
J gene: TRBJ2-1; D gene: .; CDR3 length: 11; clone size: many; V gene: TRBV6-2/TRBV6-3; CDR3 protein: CASRSVVEQFF; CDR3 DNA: TGTGCCAGCAGGTCGGTGGTTGAGCAGTTCTTC
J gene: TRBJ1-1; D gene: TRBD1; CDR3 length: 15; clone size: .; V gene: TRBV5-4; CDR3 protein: CASSLEGARNTEAFF; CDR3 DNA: TGTGCCAGCAGCTTGGAGGGGGCCAGGAACACTGAAGCTTTCTTT
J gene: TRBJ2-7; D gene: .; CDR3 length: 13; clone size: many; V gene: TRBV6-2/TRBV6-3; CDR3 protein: CASRLSQSYGQYF; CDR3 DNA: TGTGCCAGCAGGTTATCACAGTCCTACGGGCAGTACTTC
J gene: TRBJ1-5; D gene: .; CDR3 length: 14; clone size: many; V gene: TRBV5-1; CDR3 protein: CASAEMGGNQPQHF; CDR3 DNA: TGCGCCAGCGCCGAAATGGGAGGGAATCAGCCCCAGCATTTT
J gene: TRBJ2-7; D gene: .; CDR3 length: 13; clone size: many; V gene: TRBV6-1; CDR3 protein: CASALSGTYEQYF; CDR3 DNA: TGTGCCAGCGCTCTCTCGGGGACCTACGAGCAGTACTTC
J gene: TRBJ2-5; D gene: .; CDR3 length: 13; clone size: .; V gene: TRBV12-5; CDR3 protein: CASGSLGVETQYF; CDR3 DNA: TGTGCTAGTGGTAGCTTAGGGGTAGAGACCCAGTACTTC
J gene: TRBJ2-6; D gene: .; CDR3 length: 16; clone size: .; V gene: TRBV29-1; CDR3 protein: CSVELTEDSGANVLTF; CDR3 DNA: TGCAGCGTTGAGTTGACCGAAGACTCTGGGGCCAACGTCCTGACTTTC
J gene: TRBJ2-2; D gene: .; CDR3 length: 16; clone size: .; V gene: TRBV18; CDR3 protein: CASRAGGGTNTGELFF; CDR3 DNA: TGTGCCAGCCGAGCCGGCGGCGGGACGAACACCGGGGAGCTGTTTTTT
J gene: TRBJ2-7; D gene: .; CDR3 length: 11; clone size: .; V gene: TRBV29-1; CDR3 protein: CSVKVGGEQYF; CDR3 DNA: TGCAGCGTTAAAGTAGGCGGAGAGCAGTACTTC
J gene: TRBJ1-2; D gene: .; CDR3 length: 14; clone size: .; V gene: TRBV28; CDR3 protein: CASSLNSANYGYTF; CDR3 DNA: TGTGCCAGCAGTTTAAACAGCGCTAACTATGGCTACACCTTC
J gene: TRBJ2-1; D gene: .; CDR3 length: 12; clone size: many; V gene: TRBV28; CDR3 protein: CASSQGWTQQFF; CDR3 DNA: TGTGCCAGCAGCCAAGGCTGGACCCAGCAGTTCTTC
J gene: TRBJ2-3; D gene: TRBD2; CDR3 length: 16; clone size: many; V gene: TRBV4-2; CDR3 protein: CASSQSLAGGTDTQYF; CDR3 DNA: TGTGCCAGCAGCCAATCGTTAGCGGGCGGCACAGATACGCAGTATTTT